The 8 T cell receptor beta chains presented below share a single source sample, sequenced in a study of blood T cells in healthy people across ages. Next came a second PCR, run for about 6 to 12 cycles, which used a sample-barcoded 5' primer along with a J-beta primer mix. TCRdb used MiXCR to reprocess the 5' RACE reads, holding one entry per CDR3 protein. In the table there are 1.8 million or so distinct CDR3 sequences, roughly two fifths of which are singletons. The material sequenced was blood. These receptors came from a human donor in good health.

V usage is TRBV29-1 and J usage is TRBJ1-1, with 10 bases lining up with TRBD1. This CDR3 contains 15 residues. Germline-derived CDR1 and CDR2 are SQVTM and ANQGSEA. Unmatched junction bases numbered 12, after V lost 7 bases and J lost 4 bases. This CDR3 reads CSARDRGFMGTEAFF. The DNA of the CDR3 is TGCAGCGCCCGGGACAGGGGTTTTATGGGCACTGAAGCTTTCTTT.

A word on this clonotype: A much larger clone lies a single base off, so this may be a read error. The chain links TRBV29-1 to TRBJ2-6; D ambiguous. Deletions cut 4 bases from V and 2 bases from J, with 6 bases between. Germline V gene sequence: CDR1 SQVTM, CDR2 ANQGSEA. CDR3 length: 13 residues. The DNA of the CDR3 is TGCAGCGTTGTACCGACTGGGGCCAACGTCCTGACTTTC. Its protein is CSVVPTGANVLTF.

About this clonotype: A much larger clone is a single base away; this may be a read error. The CDR3 spells CASSGEPTDTQYF. In DNA form, the CDR3 reads TGTGCCAGCAGTGGGGAACCCACAGATACGCAGTATTTT. J is TRBJ2-3 and V is TRBV6-1; D remains unclear. Trimming removed 4 bases at V and 2 bases at J, with 7 bases between. This CDR3 region has 13 residues. Germline loops: CDR1 MNHNS, CDR2 SASEGT.

This clonotype turned up a few times. V usage is TRBV18 and J usage is TRBJ1-2, with D tentatively TRBD1 (6 bases). The CDR3 sequence is 16 residues long. V lost 2 bases, J lost 0 bases, and 13 bases lay in between. Per germline, CDR1 KGHSH and CDR2 LQKENI. Written as DNA, the CDR3 is TGTGCCAGCTCACCAAACGTCAACAGGGCTAACTATGGCTACACCTTC. It translates to CASSPNVNRANYGYTF.

The chain combines TRBV29-1 with TRBJ2-7; D possibly corresponds to TRBD2 (7 bases). CDR1 is SQVTM, CDR2 ANQGSEA, per germline. This CDR3 is 15 amino acids long. V lost 4 bases to trimming and J lost 2 bases, with 18 bases between them. CDR3 DNA sequence: TGCAGCGTTGGGGAAAACAGGGAGGGCCCCTACGAGCAGTACTTC. As protein: CSVGENREGPYEQYF.

A few counts support this clonotype. The junction departs from the called germline gene at one end, perhaps through a read error. The chain is built from TRBV29-1 and TRBJ1-2, with D possibly being TRBD1 (6 bases). CDR3 size: 13 residues. Germline CDR1 SQVTM, CDR2 ANQGSEA. This CDR3 reads CSVGTGKGYGCTF. CDR3 sequence (DNA): TGCAGCGTTGGAACAGGGAAGGGGTATGGCTGCACCTTC.

This clonotype was counted ten times or more. One end of the junction does not line up with germline, which may come from a read error. This chain connects TRBV7-2 to TRBJ2-3; TRBD2 might be the D (5 bases). Germline V gives CDR1 SGHTA, CDR2 FQGNSA. This CDR3 contains 15 residues. The CDR3 DNA follows: TGCGCCAGCAGCTTGGACGCGGGTGGAACAGATACGCAGTATTTT. It yields the protein CASSLDAGGTDTQYF.

Only a few counts were recorded for this clonotype. V is TRBV5-1 and J is TRBJ2-6; a weak D match, TRBD1 (6 bases). V was trimmed by 3 bases and J by 2 bases, leaving 6 bases between them. Germline V lookup: CDR1 SGHRS, CDR2 YFSETQ. The CDR3 is made up of 14 amino acids. CDR3 nucleotide sequence: TGCGCCAGCAGCTGGACAGCTGGGGCCAACGTCCTGACTTTC. Translation gives CASSWTAGANVLTF.